Detailed here is one T cell receptor beta chain. This specimen comes from a study of cytomegalovirus exposure and HLA in healthy donors. Vbeta (60) and Jbeta (13) primers were used in the PCR. Profiled with immunoSEQ multiplex PCR; TCRdb holds only in-frame clones, not every one. The sample lists some 90,000 clones, roughly four fifths occurring once. The material sequenced was PBMCs. The TCR comes from a man under 40 in good health and CMV-seronegative.

The CDR3 region is CASSLGSYGYTF. CDR3 DNA: TGCGCCAGCAGCCTAGGGAGTTATGGCTACACCTTC. The gene calls are TRBV5-1 and TRBJ1-2; D unresolved. V was trimmed by 4 bases and J by 5 bases, leaving 9 bases between them. This CDR3 comprises 12 residues. The V gene's germline CDR1 is SGHRS and CDR2 YFSETQ.